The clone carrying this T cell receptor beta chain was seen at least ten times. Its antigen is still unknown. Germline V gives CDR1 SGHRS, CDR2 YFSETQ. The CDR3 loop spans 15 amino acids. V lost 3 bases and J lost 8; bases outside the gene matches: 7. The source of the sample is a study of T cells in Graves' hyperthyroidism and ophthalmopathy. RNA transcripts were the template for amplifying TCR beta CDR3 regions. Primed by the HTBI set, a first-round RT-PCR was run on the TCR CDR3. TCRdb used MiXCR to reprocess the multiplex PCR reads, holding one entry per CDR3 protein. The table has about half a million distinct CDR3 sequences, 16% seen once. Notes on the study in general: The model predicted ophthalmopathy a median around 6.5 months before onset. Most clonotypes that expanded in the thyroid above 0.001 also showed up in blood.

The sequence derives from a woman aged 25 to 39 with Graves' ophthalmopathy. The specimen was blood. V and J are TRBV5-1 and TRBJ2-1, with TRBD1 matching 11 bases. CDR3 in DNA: TGCGCCAGCAGCTCATTTTTGGGACAGGGGGATGAGCAGTTCTTC. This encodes CASSSFLGQGDEQFF. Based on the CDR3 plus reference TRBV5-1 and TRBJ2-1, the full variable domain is KAGVTQTPRYLIKTRGQQVTLSCSPISGHRSVSWYQQTPGQGLQFLFEYFSETQRNKGNFPGRFSGRQFSNSRSEMNVSTLELGDSALYLCASSSFLGQGDEQFFGPGTRLTVL.